This T cell receptor (beta chain) derives from a study of cytomegalovirus exposure and HLA in healthy donors. The CDR3 is 15 amino acids. Germline V gene data show CDR1 as MGHDK and CDR2 as SYGVNS. V lost 5 bases to trimming and J lost 0 bases, with 12 bases between them. PCR used 60 Vbeta primers and 13 Jbeta primers. The repertoire was sequenced with immunoSEQ multiplex PCR; TCRdb's copy has only in-frame clones and lacks some. The table records 120,000 to 150,000 clones, under 85% of them present only once. Sequencing was done on a sample of PBMCs. The receptor was derived from a woman aged 35 to 49 in good health and CMV-seropositive. The chain combines TRBV25-1 with TRBJ2-3; no reliable D call. DNA for the CDR3: TGTGCCAGCAGTCGTCTCGACACTAGCACAGATACGCAGTATTTT. Residues: CASSRLDTSTDTQYF.